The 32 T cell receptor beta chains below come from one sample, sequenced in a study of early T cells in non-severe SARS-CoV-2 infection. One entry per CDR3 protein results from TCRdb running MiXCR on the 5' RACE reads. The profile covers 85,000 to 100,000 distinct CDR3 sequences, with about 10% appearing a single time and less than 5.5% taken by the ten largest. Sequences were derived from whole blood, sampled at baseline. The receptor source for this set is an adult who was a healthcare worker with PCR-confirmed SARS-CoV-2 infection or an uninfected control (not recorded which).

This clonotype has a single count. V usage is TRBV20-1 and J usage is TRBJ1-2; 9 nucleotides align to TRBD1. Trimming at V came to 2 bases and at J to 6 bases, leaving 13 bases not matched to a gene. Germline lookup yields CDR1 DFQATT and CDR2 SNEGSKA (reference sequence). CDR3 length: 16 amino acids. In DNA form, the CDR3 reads TGCAGTGCTAGACCGGGACAGGGAGAGTTAAACCATGGCTACACCTTC. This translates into CSARPGQGELNHGYTF.

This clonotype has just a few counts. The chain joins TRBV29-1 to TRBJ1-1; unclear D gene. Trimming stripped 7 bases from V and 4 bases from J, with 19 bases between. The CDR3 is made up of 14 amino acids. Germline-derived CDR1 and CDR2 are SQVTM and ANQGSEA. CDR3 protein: CSASAPILRTEAFF. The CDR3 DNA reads TGCAGCGCTTCCGCACCTATACTACGCACTGAAGCTTTCTTT. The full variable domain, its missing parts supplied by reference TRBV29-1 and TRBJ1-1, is SAVISQKPSRDICQRGTSLTIQCQVDSQVTMMFWYRQQPGQSLTLIATANQGSEATYESGFVIDKFPISRPNLTFSTLTVSNMSPEDSSIYLCSASAPILRTEAFFGQGTRLTVV.

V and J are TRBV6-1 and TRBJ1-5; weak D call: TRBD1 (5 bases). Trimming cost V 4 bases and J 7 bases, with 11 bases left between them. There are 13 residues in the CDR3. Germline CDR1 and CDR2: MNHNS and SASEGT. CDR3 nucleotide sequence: TGTGCCAGCAGTGGCGGGGGATTACAGCCCCAGCATTTT. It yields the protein CASSGGGLQPQHF.

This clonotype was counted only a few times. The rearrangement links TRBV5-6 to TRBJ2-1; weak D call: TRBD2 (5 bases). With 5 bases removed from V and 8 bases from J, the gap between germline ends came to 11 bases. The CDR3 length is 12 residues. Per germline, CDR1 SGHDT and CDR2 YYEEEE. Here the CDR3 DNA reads TGTGCCAGCAGACTGCTCGGGGATGAGCAGTTCTTC. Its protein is CASRLLGDEQFF.

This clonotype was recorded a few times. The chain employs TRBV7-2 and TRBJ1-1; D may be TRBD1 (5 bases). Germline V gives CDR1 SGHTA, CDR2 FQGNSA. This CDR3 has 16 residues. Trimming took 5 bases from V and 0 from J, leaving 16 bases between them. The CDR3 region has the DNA TGTGCCAGCAGCAAACAGAACAGGCCTTTGAACACTGAAGCTTTCTTT. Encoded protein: CASSKQNRPLNTEAFF.

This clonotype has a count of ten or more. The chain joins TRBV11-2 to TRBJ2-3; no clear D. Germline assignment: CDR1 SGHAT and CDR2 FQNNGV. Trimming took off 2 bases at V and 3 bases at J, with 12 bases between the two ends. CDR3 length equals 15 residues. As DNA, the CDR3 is TGTGCCAGCAGCTTATCGGTCAGCTTAACAGATACGCAGTATTTT. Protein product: CASSLSVSLTDTQYF.

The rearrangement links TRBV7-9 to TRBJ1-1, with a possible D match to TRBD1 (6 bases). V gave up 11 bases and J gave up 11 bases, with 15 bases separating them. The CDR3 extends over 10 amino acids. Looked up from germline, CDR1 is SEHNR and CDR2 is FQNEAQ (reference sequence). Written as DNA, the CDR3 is TGTGCCGTCGACAGGTCGGGCGCTTTCTTT. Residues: CAVDRSGAFF.

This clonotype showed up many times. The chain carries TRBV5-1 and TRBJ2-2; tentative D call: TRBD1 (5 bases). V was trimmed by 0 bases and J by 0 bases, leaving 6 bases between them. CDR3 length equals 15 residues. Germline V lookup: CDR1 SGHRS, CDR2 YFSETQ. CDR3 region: CASSLGQPNTGELFF. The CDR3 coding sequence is TGCGCCAGCAGCTTGGGACAGCCGAACACCGGGGAGCTGTTTTTT. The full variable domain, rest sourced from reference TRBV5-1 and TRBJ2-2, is KAGVTQTPRYLIKTRGQQVTLSCSPISGHRSVSWYQQTPGQGLQFLFEYFSETQRNKGNFPGRFSGRQFSNSRSEMNVSTLELGDSALYLCASSLGQPNTGELFFGEGSRLTVL.

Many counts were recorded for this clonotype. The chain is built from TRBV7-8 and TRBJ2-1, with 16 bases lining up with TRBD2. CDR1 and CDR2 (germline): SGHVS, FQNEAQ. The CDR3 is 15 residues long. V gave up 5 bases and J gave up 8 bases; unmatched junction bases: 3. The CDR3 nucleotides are TGTGCCAGCAGCATTGGGACTAGCGGGGGGGATGAGCAGTTCTTC. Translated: CASSIGTSGGDEQFF.

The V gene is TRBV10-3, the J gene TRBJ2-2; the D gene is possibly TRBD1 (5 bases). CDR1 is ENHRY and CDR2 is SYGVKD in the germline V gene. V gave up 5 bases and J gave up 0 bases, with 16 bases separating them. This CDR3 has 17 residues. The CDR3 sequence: CAISSSRAGPNTGELFF. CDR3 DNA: TGTGCCATCAGTAGTAGCCGGGCAGGGCCGAACACCGGGGAGCTGTTTTTT.

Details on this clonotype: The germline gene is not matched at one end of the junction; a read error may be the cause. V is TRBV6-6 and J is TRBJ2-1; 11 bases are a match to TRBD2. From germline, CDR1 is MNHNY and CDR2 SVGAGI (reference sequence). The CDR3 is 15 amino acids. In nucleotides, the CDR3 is TGTGTCAGCACCTTAACTAGCGGGAGTCGCTATGAGCAGTTCTTC. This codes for CVSTLTSGSRYEQFF.

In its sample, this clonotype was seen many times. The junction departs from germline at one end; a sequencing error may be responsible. The CDR3: CASRLEGAQYF. CDR3 nucleotide sequence: TGCGCCAGCCGCTTAGAAGGTGCGCAGTATTTT. This chain uses TRBV5-1 with TRBJ2-3; no firm D call. This CDR3 spans 11 amino acids. CDR1 SGHRS and CDR2 YFSETQ come from the germline V gene. Supplemented by reference TRBV5-1 and TRBJ2-3, the full variable domain reads KAGVTQTPRYLIKTRGQQVTLSCSPISGHRSVSWYQQTPGQGLQFLFEYFSETQRNKGNFPGRFSGRQFSNSRSEMNVSTLELGDSALYLCASRLEGAQYFGPGTRLTVL.

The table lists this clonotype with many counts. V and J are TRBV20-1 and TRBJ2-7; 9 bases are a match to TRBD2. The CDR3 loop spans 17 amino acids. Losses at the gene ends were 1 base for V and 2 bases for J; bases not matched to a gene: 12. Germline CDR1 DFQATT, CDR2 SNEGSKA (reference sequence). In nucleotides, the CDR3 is TGCAGTGCTAGAGCCCAGGCCCTAGCGGGAAAAACCTACGAGCAGTACTTC. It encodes CSARAQALAGKTYEQYF.

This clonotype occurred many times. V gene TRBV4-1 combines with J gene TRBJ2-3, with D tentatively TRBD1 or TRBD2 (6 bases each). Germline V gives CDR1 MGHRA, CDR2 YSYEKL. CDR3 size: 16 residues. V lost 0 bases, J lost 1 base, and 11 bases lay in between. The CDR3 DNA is TGCGCCAGCAGCCAAGATGGAGGGGGTCGCACAGATACGCAGTATTTT. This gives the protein CASSQDGGGRTDTQYF.

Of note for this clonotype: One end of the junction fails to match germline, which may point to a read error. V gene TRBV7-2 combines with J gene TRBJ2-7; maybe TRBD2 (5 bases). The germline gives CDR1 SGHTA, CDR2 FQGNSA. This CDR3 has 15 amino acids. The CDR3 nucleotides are TGTGCCAGCAGCTTAGTAGCGAACCGGGTTTACGGGCAGTACTTC. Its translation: CASSLVANRVYGQYF.

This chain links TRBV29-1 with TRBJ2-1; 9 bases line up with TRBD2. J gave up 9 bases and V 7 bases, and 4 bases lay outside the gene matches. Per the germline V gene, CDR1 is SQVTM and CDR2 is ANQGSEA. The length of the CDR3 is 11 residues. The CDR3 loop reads CSGQLAGEQFF. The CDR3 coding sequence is TGCAGCGGCCAACTAGCGGGTGAGCAGTTCTTC.

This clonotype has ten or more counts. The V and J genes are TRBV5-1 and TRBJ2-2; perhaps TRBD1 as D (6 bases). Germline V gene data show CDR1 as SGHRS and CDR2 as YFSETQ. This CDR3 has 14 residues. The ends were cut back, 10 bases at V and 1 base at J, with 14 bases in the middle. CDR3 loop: CASQGRENTGELFF. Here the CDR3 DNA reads TGCGCCTCCCAGGGGCGTGAGAACACCGGGGAGCTGTTTTTT. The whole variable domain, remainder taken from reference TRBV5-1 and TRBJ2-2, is KAGVTQTPRYLIKTRGQQVTLSCSPISGHRSVSWYQQTPGQGLQFLFEYFSETQRNKGNFPGRFSGRQFSNSRSEMNVSTLELGDSALYLCASQGRENTGELFFGEGSRLTVL.

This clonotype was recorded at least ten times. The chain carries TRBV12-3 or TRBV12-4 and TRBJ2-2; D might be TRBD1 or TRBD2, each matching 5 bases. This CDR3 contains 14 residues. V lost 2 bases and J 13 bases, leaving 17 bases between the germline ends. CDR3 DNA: TGTGCCAGCAGTTTAACCCTGGACGGGACCGCGCTGTTTTTT. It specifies CASSLTLDGTALFF.

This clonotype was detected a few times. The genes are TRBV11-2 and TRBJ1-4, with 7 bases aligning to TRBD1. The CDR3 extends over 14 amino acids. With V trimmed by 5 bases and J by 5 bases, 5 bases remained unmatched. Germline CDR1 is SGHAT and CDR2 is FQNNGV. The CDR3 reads CASSTGTVNEKLFF. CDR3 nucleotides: TGTGCCAGCAGCACCGGGACAGTCAATGAAAAACTGTTTTTT. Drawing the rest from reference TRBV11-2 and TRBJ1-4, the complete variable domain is EAGVAQSPRYKIIEKRQSVAFWCNPISGHATLYWYQQILGQGPKLLIQFQNNGVVDDSQLPKDRFSAERLKGVDSTLKIQPAKLEDSAVYLCASSTGTVNEKLFFGSGTQLSVL.

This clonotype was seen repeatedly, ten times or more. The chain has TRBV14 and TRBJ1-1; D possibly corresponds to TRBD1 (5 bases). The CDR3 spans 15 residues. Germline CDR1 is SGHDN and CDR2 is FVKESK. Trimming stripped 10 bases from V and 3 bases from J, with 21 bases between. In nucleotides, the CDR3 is TGTGCCACCCGGGATAGATCTCCGGGGGACACTGAAGCTTTCTTT. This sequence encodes CATRDRSPGDTEAFF.

The CDR3 DNA is TGTGCCAGTAGTTACGGGACCCGGGGGTACGAGCAGTACTTC. Translation gives CASSYGTRGYEQYF. V gene TRBV19 combines with J gene TRBJ2-7; a weak D match, TRBD2 (6 bases). V lost 5 bases and J 4 bases, leaving 15 bases between the germline ends. CDR3 length: 14 amino acids. Germline V gene sequence: CDR1 LNHDA, CDR2 SQIVND (reference sequence). The whole variable domain, filled in from reference TRBV19 and TRBJ2-7, reads DGGITQSPKYLFRKEGQNVTLSCEQNLNHDAMYWYRQDPGQGLRLIYYSQIVNDFQKGDIAEGYSVSREKKESFPLTVTSAQKNPTAFYLCASSYGTRGYEQYFGPGTRLTVT.

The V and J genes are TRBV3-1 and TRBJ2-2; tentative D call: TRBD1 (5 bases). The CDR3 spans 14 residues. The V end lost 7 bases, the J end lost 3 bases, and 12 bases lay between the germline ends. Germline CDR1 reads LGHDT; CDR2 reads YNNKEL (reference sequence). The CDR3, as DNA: TGTGCCAGCAATAACAGGAGCTACACCGGGGAGCTGTTTTTT. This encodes CASNNRSYTGELFF.

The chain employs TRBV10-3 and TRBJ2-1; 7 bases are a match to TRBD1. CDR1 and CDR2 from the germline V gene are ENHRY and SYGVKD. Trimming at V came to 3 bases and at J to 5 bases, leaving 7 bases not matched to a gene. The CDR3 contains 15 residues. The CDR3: CAISDQGQFHNEQFF. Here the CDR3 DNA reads TGTGCCATCAGTGACCAGGGACAGTTCCACAATGAGCAGTTCTTC.

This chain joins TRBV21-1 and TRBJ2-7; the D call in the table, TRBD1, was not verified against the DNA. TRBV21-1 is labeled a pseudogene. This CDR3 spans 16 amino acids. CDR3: CASCQNRDRVAHEQYF. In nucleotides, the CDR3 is TGTGCCAGCTGTCAAAACCGGGACAGGGTCGCCCACGAGCAGTACTTC.

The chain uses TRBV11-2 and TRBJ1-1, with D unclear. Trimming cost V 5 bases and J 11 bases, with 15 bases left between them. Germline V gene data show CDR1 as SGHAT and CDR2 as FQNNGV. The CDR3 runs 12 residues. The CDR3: CASSLTGVKAFF. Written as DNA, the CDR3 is TGTGCCAGCAGCCTCACCGGCGTGAAGGCTTTCTTT.

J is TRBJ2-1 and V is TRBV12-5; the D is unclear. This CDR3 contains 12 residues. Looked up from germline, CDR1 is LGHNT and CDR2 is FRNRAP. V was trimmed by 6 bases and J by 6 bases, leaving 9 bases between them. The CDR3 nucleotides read TGTGCTAGTGGCCTCGGCCTCAATGAGCAGTTCTTC. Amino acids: CASGLGLNEQFF.

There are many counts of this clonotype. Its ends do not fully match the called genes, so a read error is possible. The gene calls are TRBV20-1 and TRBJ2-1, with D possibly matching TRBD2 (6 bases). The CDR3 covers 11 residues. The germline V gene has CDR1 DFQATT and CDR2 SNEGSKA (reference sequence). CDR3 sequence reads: CSAPPLDYPVF. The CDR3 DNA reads TGCAGTGCCCCACCTCTGGACTACCCAGTCTTC.

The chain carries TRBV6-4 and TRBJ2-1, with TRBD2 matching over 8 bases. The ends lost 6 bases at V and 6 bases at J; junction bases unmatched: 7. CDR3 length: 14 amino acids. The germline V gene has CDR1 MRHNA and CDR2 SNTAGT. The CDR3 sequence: CASRAGLASNEQFF. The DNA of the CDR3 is TGTGCCAGCAGAGCCGGACTAGCAAGCAATGAGCAGTTCTTC.

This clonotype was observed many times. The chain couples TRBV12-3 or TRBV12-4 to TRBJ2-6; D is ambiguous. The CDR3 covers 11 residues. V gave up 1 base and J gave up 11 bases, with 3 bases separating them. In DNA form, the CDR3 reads TGTGCCAGCAGTTTAGTTGACGTCCTGACTTTC. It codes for CASSLVDVLTF.

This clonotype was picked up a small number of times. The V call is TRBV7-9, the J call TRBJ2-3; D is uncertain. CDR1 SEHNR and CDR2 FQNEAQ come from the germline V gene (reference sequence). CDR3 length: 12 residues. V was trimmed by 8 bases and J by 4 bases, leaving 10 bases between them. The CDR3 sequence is CASLASADTQYF. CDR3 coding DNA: TGTGCCAGCCTGGCAAGCGCAGATACGCAGTATTTT.

CDR3 bases: TGTGCCAGCAGGCCGAAGGGGGGGGAGAACATAGCCAAAAACATTCAGTACTTC. Protein sequence: CASRPKGGENIAKNIQYF. The rearrangement uses TRBV21-1 and TRBJ2-4; the D segment call TRBD1 is taken from the table without a DNA check. TRBV21-1 is labeled a pseudogene. The CDR3 loop spans 18 amino acids.

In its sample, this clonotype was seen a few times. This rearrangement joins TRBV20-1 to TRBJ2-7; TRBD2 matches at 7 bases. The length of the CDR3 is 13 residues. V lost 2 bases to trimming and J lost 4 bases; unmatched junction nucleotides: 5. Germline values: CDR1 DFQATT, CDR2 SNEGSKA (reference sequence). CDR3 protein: CSARYRLAYEQYF. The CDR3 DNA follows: TGCAGTGCTAGATATAGACTAGCTTACGAGCAGTACTTC.